Following are 21 T cell receptor beta chains from one sample sequenced in a study of cytomegalovirus exposure and HLA in healthy donors. PCR amplification relied on 60 Vbeta primers (plus 13 Jbeta primers). Clones were sequenced by immunoSEQ multiplex PCR, and TCRdb holds only the in-frame ones, with some missing. The sample includes 90,000 to 110,000 clones, 69% of them seen just once. The source material was PBMCs. The receptors derive from a man aged 30 to 39 in good health and CMV-seronegative.

The chain's CDR3 is CASSLEAEETQYF. CDR3 sequence (DNA): TGTGCCAGCAGCTTGGAGGCGGAAGAGACCCAGTACTTC. The chain uses TRBV5-6 and TRBJ2-5; D not certain. The CDR3 covers 13 residues. The V and J ends lost 0 bases and 3 bases respectively, with 6 bases between them. From germline, CDR1 is SGHDT and CDR2 YYEEEE. The whole variable domain, remainder taken from reference TRBV5-6 and TRBJ2-5, is DAGVTQSPTHLIKTRGQQVTLRCSPKSGHDTVSWYQQALGQGPQFIFQYYEEEERQRGNFPDRFSGHQFPNYSSELNVNALLLGDSALYLCASSLEAEETQYFGPGTRLLVL.

The CDR3 nucleotides read TGTGCCAGCAGCGCGGGACCCAACTACGAGCAGTACTTC. This translates into CASSAGPNYEQYF. The J gene is TRBJ2-7, the V gene TRBV5-6; perhaps TRBD2 as D (6 bases). From germline, CDR1 is SGHDT and CDR2 YYEEEE. The CDR3 runs to 13 residues. V shed 4 bases and J shed 3 bases, with 11 bases lying between them.

The chain carries TRBV5-4 and TRBJ2-3; 12 bases agree with TRBD2. CDR1 SGHNT and CDR2 YYREEE come from the germline V gene (reference sequence). The V segment lost 0 bases and the J segment 5 bases; nucleotides outside the gene matches: 1. This CDR3 spans 15 amino acids. The CDR3 region is CASSLELAGGDTQYF. DNA of the CDR3: TGTGCCAGCAGCTTGGAACTAGCGGGAGGAGATACGCAGTATTTT.

This CDR3 reads CASSLQGGSGPQYF. The CDR3 DNA reads as TGTGCCAGCAGTTTACAGGGGGGGTCGGGGCCCCAGTACTTC. This chain uses TRBV9 with TRBJ2-5; possibly TRBD1 for D (8 bases). The CDR3 length is 14 residues. Germline values: CDR1 SGDLS, CDR2 YYNGEE. Trimming removed 5 bases from V and 9 bases from J, with 20 bases in between.

On this clone itself: At the DNA level, this CDR3 is encoded by other sequences in the same sample as well. The chain combines TRBV9 with TRBJ2-6; 7 nucleotides line up with TRBD1. J lost 0 bases, V lost 4 bases, and 1 base had no gene match. CDR1 and CDR2 from the germline V gene are SGDLS and YYNGEE. The CDR3 sequence is 15 residues long. The CDR3 nucleotides read TGTGCCAGCAGCAACAGGGGCTCTGGGGCCAACGTCCTGACTTTC. Its translation: CASSNRGSGANVLTF.

In this sample, this clone turned up once. The rearrangement joins TRBV2 to TRBJ1-4; tentatively, D is TRBD1 (6 bases). From germline, CDR1 is SNHLY and CDR2 FYNNEI. The ends were cut back, 2 bases at V and 4 bases at J, with 11 bases in the middle. The CDR3 consists of 15 residues. CDR3 DNA: TGTGCCAGCAGTGAATTGGGGGCGTTTAATGAAAAACTGTTTTTT. Its protein product is CASSELGAFNEKLFF.

Here the CDR3 reads CSVVTGSDTQYF. CDR3 coding DNA: TGCAGCGTTGTAACAGGGTCAGATACGCAGTATTTT. V is TRBV29-1 and J is TRBJ2-3; a possible D gene is TRBD1 (6 bases). The CDR3 sequence is 12 residues long. CDR1 and CDR2 (germline): SQVTM, ANQGSEA. Trimming took 4 bases from V and 4 from J, leaving 9 bases between them.

This chain joins TRBV27 and TRBJ2-1; 7 nucleotides match TRBD2. The CDR3 length is 15 residues. The J segment lost 7 bases and the V segment lost 6 bases, leaving 12 bases of the junction unmatched. Per germline, CDR1 MNHEY and CDR2 SMNVEV (reference sequence). In nucleotides, the CDR3 is TGTGCCAGCAGCGGGGGGTCCTGGGGCGAGAATGAGCAGTTCTTC. Amino acid sequence: CASSGGSWGENEQFF.

The chain is built from TRBV29-1 and TRBJ2-7; 9 bases match TRBD1. Looked up from germline, CDR1 is SQVTM and CDR2 is ANQGSEA. The V and J ends lost 4 bases and 4 bases, in that order; junction bases with no gene match: 5. The CDR3 is made up of 13 amino acids. The CDR3 loop is CSVVGTGIYEQYF. As DNA, the CDR3 is TGCAGCGTTGTGGGGACAGGGATTTACGAGCAGTACTTC.

The chain joins TRBV2 to TRBJ2-5, with D possibly being TRBD2 (6 bases). CDR1 and CDR2 (germline): SNHLY, FYNNEI. The CDR3 covers 14 residues. With 1 base removed from V and 3 bases from J, the gap between germline ends came to 9 bases. This chain's CDR3 is CASSEGSGEETQYF. The CDR3 region has the DNA TGTGCCAGCAGTGAAGGGTCGGGAGAAGAGACCCAGTACTTC.

This chain uses TRBV30 with TRBJ1-1; D ambiguous. V lost 3 bases and J 1 base, leaving 12 bases between the germline ends. The germline CDR1 and CDR2 sequences are GTSNPN and SVGIG (reference sequence). The CDR3 runs 14 residues. The CDR3 nucleotides are TGTGCCTGGAGCGGGATACTACGGAACACTGAAGCTTTCTTT. This codes for CAWSGILRNTEAFF.

The J gene is TRBJ2-3, the V gene TRBV7-6; 9 bases align to TRBD2. The CDR3 is 18 amino acids. The trim removed 5 bases at V and 3 bases at J, leaving 15 bases unmatched. Germline values: CDR1 SGHVS, CDR2 FNYEAQ. CDR3 DNA sequence: TGTGCCAGCAGCGAAGAACAAAACCTAGCGGGACGGACAGATACGCAGTATTTT. Its translation: CASSEEQNLAGRTDTQYF.

The chain recombines TRBV9 with TRBJ1-3; 8 positions match TRBD1. Looked up from germline, CDR1 is SGDLS and CDR2 is YYNGEE. J was trimmed by 4 bases and V by 0 bases; bases with no gene match: 6. The CDR3 has 16 amino acids. CDR3 DNA sequence: TGTGCCAGCAGCGTAGCAACAGGGGGATCGGGAAACACCATATATTTT. As protein: CASSVATGGSGNTIYF.

There are a few counts of this clone. Here the CDR3 reads CASSWARAGGFNEQFF. The DNA of the CDR3 is TGTGCCAGCAGCTGGGCGCGGGCGGGAGGCTTCAATGAGCAGTTCTTC. This sequence joins TRBV5-4 and TRBJ2-1, with 8 bases that match TRBD2. The CDR3 extends over 16 amino acids. With 3 bases clipped from V and 6 bases from J, the junction kept 11 bases outside the gene matches. CDR1 and CDR2 (germline): SGHNT, YYREEE (reference sequence).

The gene calls are TRBV29-1 and TRBJ1-3; 8 bases align to TRBD1. The trim removed 4 bases at V and 7 bases at J, leaving 9 bases unmatched. The CDR3 contains 14 residues. The germline V gene has CDR1 SQVTM and CDR2 ANQGSEA. The CDR3 DNA reads TGCAGCGTTGTTGTCAGGGGGCGAGAGAACACCATATATTTT. The encoded protein is CSVVVRGRENTIYF.

A note on this clone: Mismatch with germline at one junction end may stem from a read error. The V gene is TRBV27, the J gene TRBJ2-5; tentative D call: TRBD1 (6 bases). The end of the DNA aligns better with TRBJ2-7, so the J call may be wrong. The CDR3 has 15 amino acids. CDR1 is MNHEY, CDR2 SMNVEV, per germline (reference sequence). Here the CDR3 DNA reads TGTGCCAGTAGTTATGTGGGACAACAGGAATACGAGCAGTACTTC. This encodes CASSYVGQQEYEQYF.

This clone was detected a few times. The chain is built from TRBV28 and TRBJ1-3; D is unclear. The CDR3 covers 14 residues. Trimming pared 7 bases from V and 2 bases from J, leaving 12 bases between. Germline CDR1 reads MDHEN; CDR2 reads SYDVKM. CDR3 region: CASKMAGTGNTIYF. The CDR3 DNA is TGTGCCAGCAAAATGGCAGGTACTGGAAACACCATATATTTT.

V and J are TRBV13 and TRBJ2-1, with 12 bases that match TRBD2. The CDR3 consists of 16 residues. From germline, CDR1 is PRHDT and CDR2 FYEKMQ (reference sequence). J lost 8 bases, V lost 3 bases, and 8 bases had no gene match. The CDR3 here is CASSFRTSGKGDEQFF. The CDR3 DNA is TGTGCCAGCAGCTTCCGGACTAGCGGGAAAGGTGATGAGCAGTTCTTC.

The chain is built from TRBV2 and TRBJ1-2, with D possibly being TRBD1 (5 bases). The CDR3 has 13 residues. Trimming removed 11 bases from V and 6 bases from J, with 19 bases in between. Germline V gene lookup returns CDR1 SNHLY and CDR2 FYNNEI. CDR3 DNA sequence: TGTGCCCTAAGGGGCACAGGTTCGGATGGCTACACCTTC. Translating it yields CALRGTGSDGYTF.

The V gene is TRBV19, the J gene TRBJ2-7; possibly TRBD1 for D (6 bases). The V end was cut by 3 bases, the J end by 2 bases, with 17 bases between. CDR3 length equals 16 residues. CDR1 is LNHDA and CDR2 is SQIVND in the germline V gene (reference sequence). The CDR3 nucleotides read TGTGCCAGTAGTATGGATACCGGGACACTAGCCTACGAGCAGTACTTC. Translating gives CASSMDTGTLAYEQYF.

This clone was seen a handful of times. CDR3 in amino acids: CASSIPGNQPQHF. The CDR3 region has the DNA TGTGCCAGTAGTATCCCGGGCAATCAGCCCCAGCATTTT. The chain links TRBV19 to TRBJ1-5; D not resolved. Germline-derived CDR1 and CDR2 are LNHDA and SQIVND (reference sequence). This CDR3 contains 13 residues. The V and J ends lost 3 bases and 2 bases respectively, with 5 bases between them. The whole variable domain, remainder taken from reference TRBV19 and TRBJ1-5, is DGGITQSPKYLFRKEGQNVTLSCEQNLNHDAMYWYRQDPGQGLRLIYYSQIVNDFQKGDIAEGYSVSREKKESFPLTVTSAQKNPTAFYLCASSIPGNQPQHFGDGTRLSIL.